Included here is one TCR beta chain sequence, with context. CD25-based Treg depletion was applied to purified naive CD4+ T cells. In TCRdb, the 5' RACE reads were re-called with MiXCR into one record per CDR3 protein. Of 55,000 to 75,000 distinct CDR3 sequences listed, around 30% were seen once; the top ten hold 2.3%. Trimming cost V 4 bases and J 10 bases; bases outside gene matches: 13. The length of the CDR3 is 16 residues. Germline V CDR1 and CDR2: MGHRA, YSYEKL. Sequencing was done on a sample of tumor-infiltrating naive CD4+ T cells sorted from the breast tumor. Subset reported: naive CD4+ T cells, CD4+CD45RA+CD25-. The chain links TRBV4-1 to TRBJ1-6; the match to TRBD1 covers 7 bases. The receptor comes from a female donor with breast cancer. The CDR3 DNA reads TGCGCCAGCAGCCGCACCCCGGGACAGAACGAGTCACCCCTCCACTTT. Its protein product is CASSRTPGQNESPLHF.